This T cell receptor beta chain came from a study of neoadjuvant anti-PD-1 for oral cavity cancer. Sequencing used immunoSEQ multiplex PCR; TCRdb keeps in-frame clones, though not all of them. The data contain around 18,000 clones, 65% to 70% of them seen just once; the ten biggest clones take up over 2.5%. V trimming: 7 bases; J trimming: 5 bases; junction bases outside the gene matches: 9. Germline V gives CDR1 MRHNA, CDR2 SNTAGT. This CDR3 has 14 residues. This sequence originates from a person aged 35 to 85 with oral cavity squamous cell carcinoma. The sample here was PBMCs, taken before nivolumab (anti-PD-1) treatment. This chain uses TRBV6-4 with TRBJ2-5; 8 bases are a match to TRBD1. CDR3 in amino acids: CASIKTGEGETQYF. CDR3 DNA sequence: TGTGCCAGCATCAAGACAGGGGAAGGGGAGACCCAGTACTTC.